This TCR beta chain was found in a study of blood T cell repertoires in COVID-19. Study details: Sites across the United States, Italy and Spain contributed samples from acute and convalescent COVID-19.

The CDR3 has 16 residues. Trimming cost V 4 bases and J 3 bases; bases outside gene matches: 4. Germline-derived CDR1 and CDR2 are LGHDT and YNNKEL (reference sequence). Clones were sequenced by immunoSEQ multiplex PCR, and TCRdb holds only the in-frame ones, with some missing. The repertoire includes fewer than 250,000 clones, roughly 90% of them detected once, and 2.5% to 3% sits in the top ten. V and J are TRBV3-1 (or the pseudogene TRBV3-2) and TRBJ2-5; 14 bases match TRBD2. Material: peripheral blood. The receptor's source is a woman aged 55-75 years with acute or convalescent COVID-19. CDR3 bases: TGTGCCAGCAGCCTCCGACTAGCGGGAGGGAAAGAGACCCAGTACTTC. Its translation: CASSLRLAGGKETQYF.